The clone carrying this T cell receptor beta chain appeared a few times. This specimen belongs to a study of CD8+ T cells in alopecia areata. Following extraction, RNA underwent reverse transcription to cDNA, which served as the sequencing template. Using immunoSEQ multiplex PCR, the repertoire was profiled, and TCRdb retains in-frame clones only, with some absent. Among over 250,000 clones listed, about 60% were seen once. Deletions cut 5 bases from V and 10 bases from J, with 18 bases between. This CDR3 is built from 15 residues. Germline V CDR1 and CDR2: MNHEY, SMNVEV (reference sequence). The treatment: oral pan-JAK inhibitor, 5-10 mg twice daily.

This TCR derives from a human donor with alopecia areata. V is TRBV27 and J is TRBJ1-6, with a tentative D call TRBD1 (5 bases). The material sequenced was CD4+ T cells sorted from blood, taken around week 54, from a patient treated with tofacitinib. In nucleotides, the CDR3 is TGTGCCAGCAGTCCCGGGGCAGGGAGGAGGTCACCCCTCCACTTT. Protein: CASSPGAGRRSPLHF.